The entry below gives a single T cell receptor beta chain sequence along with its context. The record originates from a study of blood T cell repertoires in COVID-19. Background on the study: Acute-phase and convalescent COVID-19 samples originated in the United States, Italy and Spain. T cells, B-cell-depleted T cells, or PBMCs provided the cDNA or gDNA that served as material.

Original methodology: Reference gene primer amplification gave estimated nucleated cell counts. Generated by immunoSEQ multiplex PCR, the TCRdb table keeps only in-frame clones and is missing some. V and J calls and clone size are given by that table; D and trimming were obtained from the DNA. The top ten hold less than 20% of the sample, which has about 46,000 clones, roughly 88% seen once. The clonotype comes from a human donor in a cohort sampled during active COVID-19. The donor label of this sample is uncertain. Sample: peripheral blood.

CDR3 loop: CASSIFHGRGGYNEQFF. DNA of the CDR3: TGTGCCAGTAGTATATTCCATGGGCGGGGGGGTTACAATGAGCAGTTCTTC. The chain is built from TRBV19 and TRBJ2-1; 9 bases agree with TRBD2. Germline V gene data show CDR1 as LNHDA and CDR2 as SQIVND (reference sequence). With V trimmed by 2 bases and J by 4 bases, 9 bases remained unmatched. The CDR3 is 17 residues long.